This is a list of T cell receptor beta chains from one sample in a study of Ad26.COV2.S vaccination and SARS-CoV-2 variants. TCRdb's table, derived via immunoSEQ multiplex PCR, lists solely in-frame clones and lacks some. This table holds fewer than 900,000 clones, roughly nine tenths found once. The sample was peripheral blood, taken in a trial of Ad26.COV2.S vaccine versus placebo. These receptors all stem from a person between 18 and 60 years old who received the Ad26.COV2.S COVID-19 vaccine or a placebo. The CDR3 runs from the conserved cysteine through the conserved F or W. Fields, in order: clone size, J gene, D gene, V gene, CDR3 protein, CDR3 DNA. A D gene is named only where the DNA matches it firmly. Clone size, where shown, is once, few, many, or a class for clones that have expanded.

NA | TRBJ1-2 | NA | TRBV30 | CAWSKKEFLQGRGYTF | TGTGCCTGGAGCAAAAAGGAGTTTCTACAGGGCCGGGGCTACACCTTC
NA | TRBJ2-7 | NA | TRBV4-2 | CASSQDSSREQYF | TGTGCCAGCAGCCAAGACAGTTCCCGGGAGCAGTACTTC
NA | TRBJ2-5 | TRBD2 | TRBV19 | CASSIGLAGHQETQYF | TGTGCCAGTAGTATCGGACTAGCGGGTCACCAAGAGACCCAGTACTTC
NA | TRBJ2-7 | NA | TRBV5-1 | CASSKGDLSYEQYF | TGCGCCAGCAGCAAAGGGGATCTTAGCTACGAGCAGTACTTC
NA | TRBJ1-6 | NA | TRBV6-5 | CASSSTGSNSPLHF | TGTGCCAGCAGCTCTACAGGGTCCAATTCACCCCTCCACTTT
NA | TRBJ1-3 | NA | TRBV6-5 | CAAGRSGNTIYF | TGTGCCGCCGGCCGATCTGGAAACACCATATATTTT
NA | TRBJ2-5 | TRBD1 | TRBV19 | CASSTQGSQETQYF | TGTGCCAGTAGTACACAGGGGAGCCAAGAGACCCAGTACTTC
NA | TRBJ1-2 | TRBD1 | TRBV18 | CASSPTDRGHGYTF | TGTGCCAGCTCACCAACAGACAGGGGGCATGGCTACACCTTC
NA | TRBJ2-1 | NA | TRBV12-3/TRBV12-4 | CASSLWLNEQFF | TGTGCCAGCAGTTTATGGTTAAATGAGCAGTTCTTC
few | TRBJ1-2 | NA | TRBV29-1 | CSGVVGGYGYTF | TGCAGCGGGGTGGTGGGAGGCTATGGCTACACCTTC
NA | TRBJ2-5 | TRBD2 | TRBV4-2 | CASSQGPGTSGGQETQYF | TGTGCCAGCAGCCAAGGCCCCGGGACTAGCGGGGGCCAAGAGACCCAGTACTTC